This passage covers 30 T cell receptor beta chains from one sample sequenced in a study of blood T cell repertoires in COVID-19. The repertoire was sequenced with immunoSEQ multiplex PCR; TCRdb's copy has only in-frame clones and lacks some. The profile shows 100,000 or so clones, about 80% of them singletons. The sample taken for sequencing was peripheral blood. The receptors here all came from a human donor in a cohort sampled during active COVID-19.

The rearrangement links TRBV6-1 to TRBJ2-7; D remains ambiguous. Germline V gene sequence: CDR1 MNHNS, CDR2 SASEGT. The CDR3 totals 15 residues. V lost 0 bases, J lost 0 bases, and 9 bases lay in between. CDR3 DNA sequence: TGTGCCAGCAGTGAAGCCTCGCAGGCCTCCTACGAGCAGTACTTC. This codes for CASSEASQASYEQYF.

The chain links TRBV18 to TRBJ1-2, with 10 bases fitting TRBD1. Trimming removed 2 bases from V and 6 bases from J; junction bases left unmatched: 12. The germline V gene encodes CDR1 KGHSH and CDR2 LQKENI. The CDR3 runs to 17 residues. CDR3 region: CASSPNRQGATSNGYTF. In DNA form, the CDR3 reads TGTGCCAGCTCACCAAATCGACAGGGGGCAACCTCTAATGGCTACACCTTC.

This clone was seen only once. The chain has TRBV5-8 and TRBJ2-3; possible D gene TRBD1, 6 bases. The CDR3 totals 15 residues. CDR1 is SGHTS, CDR2 YDEGEE, per germline. V was cut by 2 bases and J by 1 base, with 11 bases left in between. The CDR3 here is CASSLNRVGTDTQYF. In DNA, the CDR3 is TGTGCCAGCAGCTTAAACAGGGTCGGCACAGATACGCAGTATTTT.

V usage is TRBV21-1 and J usage is TRBJ1-4. TRBV21-1 constitutes a pseudogene. This CDR3 comprises 11 residues. CDR3 coding DNA: TGTGCAGCGGGGACTAATGAAAAACTGTTTTTT. It encodes CAAGTNEKLFF.

The chain joins TRBV7-8 to TRBJ2-1; D might be TRBD2 (5 bases). V lost 1 base, J lost 9 bases, and 10 bases lay in between. This CDR3 is 13 amino acids long. Per the germline V gene, CDR1 is SGHVS and CDR2 is FQNEAQ. CDR3 region: CASSLGGPTEQFF. CDR3 bases: TGTGCCAGCAGCTTAGGAGGGCCTACTGAGCAGTTCTTC.

This clone is a singleton in its sample. V and J are TRBV23-1 and TRBJ2-7, with 7 bases fitting TRBD1. TRBV23-1 is treated as an ORF (open reading frame) with a function not yet certain. Trimming cost V 7 bases and J 0 bases; bases outside gene matches: 15. The CDR3 sequence is 17 residues long. This CDR3 is CASTTARTGDSSYEQYF. Written as DNA, the CDR3 is TGCGCCAGCACTACAGCCCGGACAGGCGATAGCTCCTACGAGCAGTACTTC.

In this sample, this clone turned up a few times. The V call is TRBV14, the J call TRBJ2-2; possibly TRBD2 for D (6 bases). The germline V and J ends were trimmed by 0 bases and 8 bases, with 16 bases remaining between them. The CDR3 runs 16 residues. CDR1 is SGHDN and CDR2 is FVKESK in the germline V gene. The CDR3 nucleotides read TGTGCCAGCAGCCAAGATGGGGGGACCCGGCCGGGGGAGCTGTTTTTT. Translating gives CASSQDGGTRPGELFF.

The table lists this clone with a count of one. This chain links TRBV28 with TRBJ1-2, with 9 nucleotides matching TRBD1. The germline gives CDR1 MDHEN, CDR2 SYDVKM. The CDR3 extends over 14 amino acids. Trimming at V came to 2 bases and at J to 12 bases, leaving 10 bases not matched to a gene. CDR3 sequence reads: CASSLPSGQGTDTF. CDR3 DNA sequence: TGTGCCAGCAGTTTACCGTCGGGACAGGGAACCGACACCTTC.

J is TRBJ2-5 and V is TRBV5-6, with 10 nucleotides matching TRBD2. Germline assignment: CDR1 SGHDT and CDR2 YYEEEE. This CDR3 region has 16 residues. V shed 4 bases, J shed 5 bases, and the junction held 11 bases outside the gene matches. CDR3 DNA: TGTGCCAGCAGCGCACCAAGCGGGAGGGCCTGGGAGACCCAGTACTTC. Translation: CASSAPSGRAWETQYF.

This chain joins TRBV24-1 and TRBJ2-7; D is possibly TRBD2 (5 bases). Germline V lookup: CDR1 KGHDR, CDR2 SFDVKD. The CDR3 loop spans 13 amino acids. Trimming took 2 bases from V and 6 from J, leaving 10 bases between them. The CDR3 sequence: CATSDWLEGEQYF. The CDR3 nucleotides are TGTGCCACCAGTGATTGGCTTGAGGGCGAGCAGTACTTC.

This chain connects TRBV19 to TRBJ1-5; D uncertain. The V end lost 5 bases, the J end lost 9 bases, and 20 bases lay between the germline ends. The CDR3 has 15 residues. Germline V gene lookup returns CDR1 LNHDA and CDR2 SQIVND (reference sequence). This chain's CDR3 is CASSPSALPERPQHF. The CDR3 DNA follows: TGTGCCAGTAGTCCATCAGCGCTTCCGGAACGGCCCCAGCATTTT.

The chain has TRBV12-3 or TRBV12-4 and TRBJ1-2; D remains unclear. The CDR3 covers 13 residues. V shed 3 bases and J shed 2 bases, with 7 bases lying between them. The CDR3 loop reads CASSLTPNYGYTF. CDR3 bases: TGTGCCAGCAGTTTGACACCCAACTATGGCTACACCTTC.

The CDR3 loop reads CASSVDRVNSPLHF. The CDR3 DNA reads TGTGCCAGCAGCGTCGACAGAGTTAATTCACCCCTCCACTTT. J is TRBJ1-6 and V is TRBV9, with a weak D call TRBD1 (5 bases). Deletions cut 2 bases from V and 6 bases from J, with 9 bases between. This CDR3 contains 14 residues. Germline V gene lookup returns CDR1 SGDLS and CDR2 YYNGEE. The complete variable domain, with remaining parts taken from reference TRBV9 and TRBJ1-6, reads DSGVTQTPKHLITATGQRVTLRCSPRSGDLSVYWYQQSLDQGLQFLIQYYNGEERAKGNILERFSAQQFPDLHSELNLSSLELGDSALYFCASSVDRVNSPLHFGNGTRLTVT.

V gene TRBV4-1 combines with J gene TRBJ2-7; D gene unclear. CDR1 MGHRA and CDR2 YSYEKL come from the germline V gene. The CDR3 consists of 16 residues. The ends were cut back, 1 base at V and 0 bases at J, with 13 bases in the middle. CDR3 loop: CASSQGVAKSSYEQYF. The CDR3 DNA is TGCGCCAGCAGCCAAGGTGTGGCCAAAAGCTCCTACGAGCAGTACTTC.

This sequence joins TRBV3-1 (or the pseudogene TRBV3-2) and TRBJ2-5, with D perhaps TRBD2 (5 bases). Looked up from germline, CDR1 is LGHDT and CDR2 is YNNKEL (reference sequence). The CDR3 loop spans 14 amino acids. The V end was cut by 0 bases, the J end by 5 bases, with 10 bases between. CDR3: CASSQEKGVETQYF. In DNA, the CDR3 is TGTGCCAGCAGCCAAGAGAAGGGAGTGGAGACCCAGTACTTC.

This sequence joins TRBV27 and TRBJ2-1; 9 bases map to TRBD1. The V gene end was trimmed by 6 bases and the J gene end by 7 bases; junction bases not matched to a gene: 16. This CDR3 contains 17 residues. In germline, CDR1 is MNHEY, CDR2 SMNVEV (reference sequence). As DNA, the CDR3 is TGTGCCAGCAGAAGACTTTTAACAGGGGGCGGCTTGAATGAGCAGTTCTTC. It is translated as CASRRLLTGGGLNEQFF.

The V gene is TRBV25-1, the J gene TRBJ2-5, with D unresolved. V shed 3 bases and J shed 7 bases, with 9 bases lying between them. The CDR3 loop spans 12 amino acids. CDR1 MGHDK and CDR2 SYGVNS come from the germline V gene. The CDR3 sequence: CASSDTVRTQYF. The CDR3 nucleotides read TGTGCCAGCAGTGATACGGTGAGGACCCAGTACTTC.

The chain recombines TRBV6-5 with TRBJ1-5, with D perhaps TRBD1 (6 bases). This CDR3 spans 14 amino acids. Deletions cut 8 bases from V and 3 bases from J, with 14 bases between. Germline V gives CDR1 MNHEY, CDR2 SVGAGI. In DNA form, the CDR3 reads TGTGCCAGCGGGACGGACAGAATCAATCAGCCCCAGCATTTT. Translation: CASGTDRINQPQHF.

The chain links TRBV11-2 to TRBJ1-1; 10 bases line up with TRBD1. The CDR3 is 15 residues long. Germline lookup yields CDR1 SGHAT and CDR2 FQNNGV. With V trimmed by 0 bases and J by 5 bases, 3 bases remained unmatched. DNA of the CDR3: TGTGCCAGCAGCTTAGACCGGACAGGGGGGACTGAAGCTTTCTTT. Its protein is CASSLDRTGGTEAFF.

The V call is TRBV19, the J call TRBJ1-5; D possibly corresponds to TRBD1 (5 bases). The CDR3 runs 16 residues. Germline V gives CDR1 LNHDA, CDR2 SQIVND (reference sequence). V shed 3 bases and J shed 3 bases, with 15 bases lying between them. CDR3 residues: CASSIVWGHSNQPQHF. In nucleotides, the CDR3 is TGTGCCAGTAGTATCGTCTGGGGCCACTCCAATCAGCCCCAGCATTTT.

A single count supports this clone. The chain links TRBV19 to TRBJ1-1; 11 bases are a match to TRBD1. Per germline, CDR1 LNHDA and CDR2 SQIVND (reference sequence). The CDR3 is made up of 16 amino acids. V trimming: 5 bases; J trimming: 4 bases; junction bases outside the gene matches: 9. In DNA form, the CDR3 reads TGTGCCAGTAGTGTACGGACAGGGGGCCGTTCCACTGAAGCTTTCTTT. It translates to CASSVRTGGRSTEAFF. The variable domain in full, with the rest retrieved from reference TRBV19 and TRBJ1-1, is DGGITQSPKYLFRKEGQNVTLSCEQNLNHDAMYWYRQDPGQGLRLIYYSQIVNDFQKGDIAEGYSVSREKKESFPLTVTSAQKNPTAFYLCASSVRTGGRSTEAFFGQGTRLTVV.

The rearrangement joins TRBV19 to TRBJ1-5; D is uncertain. CDR1 and CDR2 from the germline V gene are LNHDA and SQIVND (reference sequence). V dropped 2 bases and J dropped 3 bases, with 8 bases sitting between them. This CDR3 has 14 residues. The CDR3 sequence is CASSIRVHNQPQHF. CDR3 nucleotide sequence: TGTGCCAGTAGTATACGGGTTCACAATCAGCCCCAGCATTTT.

This clone was detected a few times. This rearrangement joins TRBV30 to TRBJ1-5, with 10 positions matching TRBD1. The CDR3 runs 15 residues. J lost 7 bases, V lost 0 bases, and 6 bases had no gene match. Germline values: CDR1 GTSNPN, CDR2 SVGIG (reference sequence). The CDR3 region is CAWSVLGQGMQPQHF. DNA of the CDR3: TGTGCCTGGAGTGTATTGGGACAGGGGATGCAGCCCCAGCATTTT.

The V and J genes are TRBV14 and TRBJ2-3; no firm D call. The CDR3 runs 14 residues. Germline values: CDR1 SGHDN, CDR2 FVKESK. V was pared by 2 bases and J by 6 bases, with 12 bases between. As DNA, the CDR3 is TGTGCCAGCAGCCAAAAAATAGCTGATGATACGCAGTATTTT. Encoded protein: CASSQKIADDTQYF.

V is TRBV28 and J is TRBJ2-7; 9 positions agree with TRBD2. Trimming removed 2 bases from V and 6 bases from J; junction bases left unmatched: 8. There are 15 residues in the CDR3. Germline V gene data show CDR1 as MDHEN and CDR2 as SYDVKM. As DNA, the CDR3 is TGTGCCAGCAGTTTAAGAGGTAGCGGGAGCTCCGAGCAGTACTTC. Translating it yields CASSLRGSGSSEQYF. Drawing the rest from reference TRBV28 and TRBJ2-7, the complete variable domain is DVKVTQSSRYLVKRTGEKVFLECVQDMDHENMFWYRQDPGLGLRLIYFSYDVKMKEKGDIPEGYSVSREKKERFSLILESASTNQTSMYLCASSLRGSGSSEQYFGPGTRLTVT.

CDR3 nucleotides: TGTGCCAGCAGCGTAGGGACAGGCCCGAACTCCGGAAACACCATATATTTT. Translation gives CASSVGTGPNSGNTIYF. The rearrangement uses TRBV9 and TRBJ1-3; 7 nucleotides align to TRBD1. V lost 0 bases to trimming and J lost 4 bases; unmatched junction nucleotides: 10. The CDR3 spans 17 residues. From germline, CDR1 is SGDLS and CDR2 YYNGEE.

The V and J genes are TRBV30 and TRBJ2-7; 10 bases agree with TRBD1. Per the germline V gene, CDR1 is GTSNPN and CDR2 is SVGIG (reference sequence). This CDR3 has 15 amino acids. Unmatched junction bases numbered 4, after V lost 0 bases and J lost 2 bases. Written as DNA, the CDR3 is TGTGCCTGGAGTGTCGGGACAGGGGTTCCCTACGAGCAGTACTTC. It yields the protein CAWSVGTGVPYEQYF.

The chain links TRBV10-3 to TRBJ2-3; 15 positions match TRBD2. CDR3 length: 18 residues. Germline V gene lookup returns CDR1 ENHRY and CDR2 SYGVKD. After removal of 10 bases from V and 3 bases from J, the junction contained 14 bases not matched to a gene. The CDR3 DNA follows: TGTGCCACCACAGGCCAGCCCGGGACTAGCGGGAGGACAGATACGCAGTATTTT. Protein product: CATTGQPGTSGRTDTQYF.

This chain uses TRBV3-1 (or the pseudogene TRBV3-2) with TRBJ2-7; D gene unclear. Germline V gene sequence: CDR1 LGHDT, CDR2 YNNKEL (reference sequence). The germline V and J ends were trimmed by 4 bases and 2 bases, with 9 bases remaining between them. The CDR3 totals 13 residues. CDR3 sequence: CASSRGLPYEQYF. The CDR3 nucleotides read TGTGCCAGCAGCCGCGGTTTGCCCTACGAGCAGTACTTC.

This chain connects TRBV4-1 to TRBJ1-4; no clear D gene. Looked up from germline, CDR1 is MGHRA and CDR2 is YSYEKL. V was cut by 1 base and J by 4 bases, with 7 bases left in between. CDR3 length: 14 amino acids. The CDR3 nucleotides read TGCGCCAGCAGCCAAGGACTCTTTAATGAAAAACTGTTTTTT. Its protein product is CASSQGLFNEKLFF.